This T cell receptor (beta chain) stems from a study of T cells after yellow fever vaccination. Overall study findings and caveats: Contamination by abundant bulk-population clonotypes could be present in FACS-sorted repertoires.

The ends were cut back, 2 bases at V and 13 bases at J, with 16 bases in the middle. Germline V gives CDR1 SGHDT, CDR2 YYEEEE. The CDR3 is 14 amino acids. Via MiXCR, TCRdb re-called the 5' RACE reads, giving one row per CDR3 protein. The sample has 250,000 to 400,000 distinct CDR3 sequences; around 4.4% are singletons. This clonotype showed up many times. The antigen remains undetermined. This TCR was recovered from a man between 18 and 35 years old who received the YFV17D yellow fever vaccine. The chain employs TRBV5-6 and TRBJ1-6; tentatively, D is TRBD1 (5 bases). Sequences were derived from PBMCs, sampled 15 days after the yellow fever booster vaccination. CDR3 residues: CASSLAGPWTPLHF. In DNA form, the CDR3 reads TGTGCCAGCAGCTTAGCGGGGCCCTGGACCCCCCTCCACTTT. Full variable domain (remainder filled in from reference TRBV5-6 and TRBJ1-6): DAGVTQSPTHLIKTRGQQVTLRCSPKSGHDTVSWYQQALGQGPQFIFQYYEEEERQRGNFPDRFSGHQFPNYSSELNVNALLLGDSALYLCASSLAGPWTPLHFGNGTRLTVT.